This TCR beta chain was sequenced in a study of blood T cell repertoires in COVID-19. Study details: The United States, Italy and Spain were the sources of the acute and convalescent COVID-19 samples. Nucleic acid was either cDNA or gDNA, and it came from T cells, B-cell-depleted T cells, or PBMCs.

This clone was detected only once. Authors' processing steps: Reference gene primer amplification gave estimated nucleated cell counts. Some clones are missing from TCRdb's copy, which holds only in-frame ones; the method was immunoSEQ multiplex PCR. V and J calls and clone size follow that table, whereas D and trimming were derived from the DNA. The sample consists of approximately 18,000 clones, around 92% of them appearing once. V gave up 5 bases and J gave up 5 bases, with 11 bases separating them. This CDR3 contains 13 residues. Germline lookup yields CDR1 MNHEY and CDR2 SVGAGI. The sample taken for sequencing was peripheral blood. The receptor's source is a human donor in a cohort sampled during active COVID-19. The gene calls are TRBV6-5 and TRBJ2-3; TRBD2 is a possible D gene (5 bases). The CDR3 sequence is CASSPRGLDTQYF. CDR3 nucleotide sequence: TGTGCCAGCAGTCCAAGAGGGTTAGATACGCAGTATTTT.